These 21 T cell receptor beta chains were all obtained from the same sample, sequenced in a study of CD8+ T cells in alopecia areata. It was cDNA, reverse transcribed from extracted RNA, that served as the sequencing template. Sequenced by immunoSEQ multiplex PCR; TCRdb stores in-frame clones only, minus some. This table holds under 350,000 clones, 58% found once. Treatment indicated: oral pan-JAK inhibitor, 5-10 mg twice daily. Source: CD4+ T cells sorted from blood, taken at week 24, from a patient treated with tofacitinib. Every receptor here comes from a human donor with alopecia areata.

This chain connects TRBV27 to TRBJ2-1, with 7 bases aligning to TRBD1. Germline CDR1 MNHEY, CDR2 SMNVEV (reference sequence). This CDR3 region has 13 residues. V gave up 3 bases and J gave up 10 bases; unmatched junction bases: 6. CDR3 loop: CASSFHGTAEQFF. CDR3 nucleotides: TGTGCCAGCAGTTTCCACGGGACAGCCGAGCAGTTCTTC.

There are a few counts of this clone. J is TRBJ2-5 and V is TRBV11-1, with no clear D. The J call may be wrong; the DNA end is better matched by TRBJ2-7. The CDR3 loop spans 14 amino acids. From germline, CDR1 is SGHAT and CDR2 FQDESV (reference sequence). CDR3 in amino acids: CASSFYGSSYEQYF. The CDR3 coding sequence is TGTGCCAGCAGCTTTTACGGCAGCTCCTACGAGCAGTACTTC.

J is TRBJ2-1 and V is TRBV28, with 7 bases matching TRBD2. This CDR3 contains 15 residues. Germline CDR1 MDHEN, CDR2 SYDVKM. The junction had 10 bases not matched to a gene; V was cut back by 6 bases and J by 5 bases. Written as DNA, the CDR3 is TGTGCCAGCAGCCCGAGGAGCGGGGCCCACAATGAGCAGTTCTTC. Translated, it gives CASSPRSGAHNEQFF.

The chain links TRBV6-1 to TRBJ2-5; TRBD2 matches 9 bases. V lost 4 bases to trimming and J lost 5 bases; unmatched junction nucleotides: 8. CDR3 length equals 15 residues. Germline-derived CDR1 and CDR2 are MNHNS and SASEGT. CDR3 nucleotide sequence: TGTGCCAGCAGTGTGGGGCTAGCGGGGCTTGAGACCCAGTACTTC. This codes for CASSVGLAGLETQYF.

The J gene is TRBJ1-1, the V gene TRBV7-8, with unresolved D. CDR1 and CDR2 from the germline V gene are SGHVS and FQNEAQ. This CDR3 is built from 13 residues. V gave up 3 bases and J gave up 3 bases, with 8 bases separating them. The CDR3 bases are TGTGCCAGCAGCTTGATGGAGGACACTGAAGCTTTCTTT. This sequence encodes CASSLMEDTEAFF.

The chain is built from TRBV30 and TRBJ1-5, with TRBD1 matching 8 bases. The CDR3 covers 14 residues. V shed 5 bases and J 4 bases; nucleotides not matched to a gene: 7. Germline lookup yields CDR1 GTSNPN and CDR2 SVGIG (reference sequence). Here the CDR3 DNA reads TGTGCCTGGGTGGACAGGGCAAGTAATCAGCCCCAGCATTTT. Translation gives CAWVDRASNQPQHF.

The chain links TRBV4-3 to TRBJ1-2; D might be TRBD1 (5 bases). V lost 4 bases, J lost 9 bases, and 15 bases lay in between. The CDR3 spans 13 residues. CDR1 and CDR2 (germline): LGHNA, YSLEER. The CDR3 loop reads CASSPNEGLSYTF. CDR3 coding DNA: TGCGCCAGCAGCCCCAACGAGGGACTCAGCTACACCTTC.

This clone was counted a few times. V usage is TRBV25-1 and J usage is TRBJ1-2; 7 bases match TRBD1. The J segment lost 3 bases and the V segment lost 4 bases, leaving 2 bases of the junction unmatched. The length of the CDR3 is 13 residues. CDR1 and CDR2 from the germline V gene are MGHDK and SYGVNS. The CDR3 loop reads CASSAGQHYGYTF. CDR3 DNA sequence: TGTGCCAGCAGTGCGGGACAGCACTATGGCTACACCTTC.

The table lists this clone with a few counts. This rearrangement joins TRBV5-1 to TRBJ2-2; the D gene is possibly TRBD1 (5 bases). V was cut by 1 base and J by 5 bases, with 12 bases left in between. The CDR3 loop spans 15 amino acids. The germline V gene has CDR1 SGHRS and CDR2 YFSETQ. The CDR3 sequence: CASSLSTGRTGELFF. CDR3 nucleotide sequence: TGCGCCAGCAGCTTGTCCACAGGAAGGACCGGGGAGCTGTTTTTT.

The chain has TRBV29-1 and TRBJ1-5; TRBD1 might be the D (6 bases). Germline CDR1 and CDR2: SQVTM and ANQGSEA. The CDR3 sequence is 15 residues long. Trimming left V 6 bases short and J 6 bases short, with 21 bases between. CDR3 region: CSVHSVRGQTQPQHF. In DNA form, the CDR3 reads TGCAGCGTCCACTCAGTCCGGGGGCAAACTCAGCCCCAGCATTTT.

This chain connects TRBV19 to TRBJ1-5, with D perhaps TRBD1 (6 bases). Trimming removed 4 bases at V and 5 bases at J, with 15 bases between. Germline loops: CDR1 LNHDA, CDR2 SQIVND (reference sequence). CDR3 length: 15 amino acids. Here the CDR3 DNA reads TGTGCCAGTAGTAAGGAGGACAGTGGAGATCAGCCCCAGCATTTT. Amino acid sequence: CASSKEDSGDQPQHF.

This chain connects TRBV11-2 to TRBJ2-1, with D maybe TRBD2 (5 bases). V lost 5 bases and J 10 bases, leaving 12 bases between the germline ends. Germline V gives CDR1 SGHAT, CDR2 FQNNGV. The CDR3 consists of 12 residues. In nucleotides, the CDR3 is TGTGCCAGCAGCCCAGGACTGTCCGAGCAGTTCTTC. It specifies CASSPGLSEQFF. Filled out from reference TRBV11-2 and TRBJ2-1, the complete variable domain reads EAGVAQSPRYKIIEKRQSVAFWCNPISGHATLYWYQQILGQGPKLLIQFQNNGVVDDSQLPKDRFSAERLKGVDSTLKIQPAKLEDSAVYLCASSPGLSEQFFGPGTRLTVL.

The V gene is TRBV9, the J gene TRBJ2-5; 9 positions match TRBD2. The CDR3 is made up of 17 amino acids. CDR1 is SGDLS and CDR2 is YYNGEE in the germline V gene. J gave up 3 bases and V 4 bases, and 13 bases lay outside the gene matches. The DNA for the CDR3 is TGTGCCAGCAGCCTACCCTGGGGTCAGCGGGGGGAAGAGACCCAGTACTTC. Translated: CASSLPWGQRGEETQYF.

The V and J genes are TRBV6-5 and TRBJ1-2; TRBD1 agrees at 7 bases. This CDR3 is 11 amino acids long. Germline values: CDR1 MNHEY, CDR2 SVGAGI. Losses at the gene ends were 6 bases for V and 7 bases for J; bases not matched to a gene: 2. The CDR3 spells CASSDRVGYTF. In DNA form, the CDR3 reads TGTGCCAGCAGCGACAGGGTTGGCTACACCTTC.

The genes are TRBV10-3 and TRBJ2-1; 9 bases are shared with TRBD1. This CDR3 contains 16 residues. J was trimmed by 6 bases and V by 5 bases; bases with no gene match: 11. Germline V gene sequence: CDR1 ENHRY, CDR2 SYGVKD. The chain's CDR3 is CAISSDRGRSGNEQFF. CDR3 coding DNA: TGTGCCATCAGTTCGGACAGGGGACGCTCGGGCAATGAGCAGTTCTTC.

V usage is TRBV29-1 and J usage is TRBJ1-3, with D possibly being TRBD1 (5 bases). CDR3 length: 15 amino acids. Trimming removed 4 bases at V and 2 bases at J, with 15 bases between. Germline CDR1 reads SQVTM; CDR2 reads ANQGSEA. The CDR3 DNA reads TGCAGCGTTGTAGAGACAGCAGTACCTGGAAACACCATATATTTT. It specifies CSVVETAVPGNTIYF.

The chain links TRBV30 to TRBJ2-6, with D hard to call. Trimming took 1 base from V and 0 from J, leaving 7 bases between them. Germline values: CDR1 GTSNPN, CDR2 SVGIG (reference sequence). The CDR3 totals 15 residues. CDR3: CAWSEEHSGANVLTF. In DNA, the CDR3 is TGTGCCTGGAGTGAGGAGCACTCTGGGGCCAACGTCCTGACTTTC.

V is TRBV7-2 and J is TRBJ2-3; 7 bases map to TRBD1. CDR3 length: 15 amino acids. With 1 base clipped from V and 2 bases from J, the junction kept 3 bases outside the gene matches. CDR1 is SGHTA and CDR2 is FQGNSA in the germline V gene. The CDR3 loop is CASSLDEGATDTQYF. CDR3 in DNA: TGTGCCAGCAGCTTAGATGAGGGGGCCACAGATACGCAGTATTTT.

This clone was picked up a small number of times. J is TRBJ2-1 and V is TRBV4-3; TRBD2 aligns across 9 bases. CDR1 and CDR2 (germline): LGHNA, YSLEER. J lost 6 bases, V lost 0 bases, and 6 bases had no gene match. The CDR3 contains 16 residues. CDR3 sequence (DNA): TGCGCCAGCAGCCAAGATGGGGGACTAGCCCCCAATGAGCAGTTCTTC. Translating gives CASSQDGGLAPNEQFF.

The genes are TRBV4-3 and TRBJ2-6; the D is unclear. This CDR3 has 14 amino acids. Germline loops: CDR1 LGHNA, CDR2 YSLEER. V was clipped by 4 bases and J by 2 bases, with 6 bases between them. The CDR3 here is CASSPRAGANVLTF. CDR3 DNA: TGCGCCAGCAGCCCAAGGGCTGGGGCCAACGTCCTGACTTTC.

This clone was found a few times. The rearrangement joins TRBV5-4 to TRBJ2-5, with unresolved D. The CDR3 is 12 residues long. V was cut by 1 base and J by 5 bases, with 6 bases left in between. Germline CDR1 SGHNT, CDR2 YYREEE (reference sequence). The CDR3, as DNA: TGTGCCAGCAGCTTGAGTGGGGAGACCCAGTACTTC. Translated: CASSLSGETQYF.